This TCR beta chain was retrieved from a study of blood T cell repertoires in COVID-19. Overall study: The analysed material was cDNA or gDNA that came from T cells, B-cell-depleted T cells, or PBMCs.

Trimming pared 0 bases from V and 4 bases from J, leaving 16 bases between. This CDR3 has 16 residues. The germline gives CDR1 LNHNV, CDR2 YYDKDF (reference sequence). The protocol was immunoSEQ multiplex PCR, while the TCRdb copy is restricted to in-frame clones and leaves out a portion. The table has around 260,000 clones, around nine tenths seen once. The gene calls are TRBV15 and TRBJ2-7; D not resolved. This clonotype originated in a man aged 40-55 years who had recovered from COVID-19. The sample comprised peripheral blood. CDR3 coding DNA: TGTGCCACCAGCAGAGATTTAATTGCAGATATTTACGAGCAGTACTTC. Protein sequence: CATSRDLIADIYEQYF.